The 15 T cell receptor beta chains given below trace back to one sample, sequenced in a study of blood T cell repertoires in COVID-19. Measured with immunoSEQ multiplex PCR; TCRdb has only the in-frame clones, and not every one. The repertoire holds about 220,000 clones, with around 84% as singletons. The sample consisted of peripheral blood. These receptors were taken from a woman in her sixties who had recovered from COVID-19.

J is TRBJ1-5 and V is TRBV3-1 (or the pseudogene TRBV3-2); D gene uncertain. This CDR3 is built from 15 residues. With 5 bases removed from V and 3 bases from J, the gap between germline ends came to 14 bases. From germline, CDR1 is LGHDT and CDR2 YNNKEL (reference sequence). CDR3 coding DNA: TGTGCCAGCAGCGCTGGGCAGGCGAACAATCAGCCCCAGCATTTT. This encodes CASSAGQANNQPQHF.

This chain joins TRBV12-5 and TRBJ1-2, with a weak D call TRBD1 (6 bases). The CDR3 consists of 17 residues. Germline lookup yields CDR1 LGHNT and CDR2 FRNRAP. Deletions cut 2 bases from V and 2 bases from J, with 18 bases between. CDR3: CASGLSYSQGGNYGYTF. The CDR3 nucleotides read TGTGCTAGTGGTTTGTCATACTCACAGGGTGGGAACTATGGCTACACCTTC.

V and J are TRBV29-1 and TRBJ2-5; 10 bases map to TRBD1. The CDR3 spans 13 residues. Germline CDR1 is SQVTM and CDR2 is ANQGSEA. J was trimmed by 4 bases and V by 4 bases; bases with no gene match: 3. DNA for the CDR3: TGCAGCGTTGGGACAGGGGGTGCAGAGACCCAGTACTTC. Translating it yields CSVGTGGAETQYF.

The CDR3 bases are TGTGCCAGCAGCTCCAGGGGGGACTATGGCTACACCTTC. This sequence encodes CASSSRGDYGYTF. The rearrangement uses TRBV7-3 and TRBJ1-2, with TRBD1 matching over 7 bases. Germline V gene lookup returns CDR1 SGHTA and CDR2 FQGTGA. Trimming at V came to 4 bases and at J to 3 bases, leaving 2 bases not matched to a gene. The CDR3 runs 13 residues.

The chain joins TRBV2 to TRBJ1-2, with D perhaps TRBD1 (6 bases). Trimming removed 2 bases at V and 8 bases at J, with 15 bases between. Germline CDR1 SNHLY, CDR2 FYNNEI. The CDR3 extends over 14 amino acids. CDR3 sequence: CASSERWGRSGYTF. The DNA for the CDR3 is TGTGCCAGCAGTGAAAGGTGGGGGCGAAGCGGCTACACCTTC.

The chain has TRBV2 and TRBJ1-3, with 7 bases aligning to TRBD1. Germline values: CDR1 SNHLY, CDR2 FYNNEI. Trimming removed 3 bases from V and 14 bases from J; junction bases left unmatched: 4. The CDR3 loop spans 11 amino acids. The CDR3 nucleotides are TGTGCCAGCAGTGAGGGGACAGAACTATATTTT. It codes for CASSEGTELYF. Complete variable domain (other parts from reference TRBV2 and TRBJ1-3): EPEVTQTPSHQVTQMGQEVILRCVPISNHLYFYWYRQILGQKVEFLVSFYNNEISEKSEIFDDQFSVERPDGSNFTLKIRSTKLEDSAMYFCASSEGTELYFGEGSWLTVV.

V and J are TRBV18 and TRBJ1-1; D not resolved. Germline values: CDR1 KGHSH, CDR2 LQKENI. The CDR3 length is 12 residues. V was trimmed by 2 bases and J by 5 bases, leaving 6 bases between them. CDR3 sequence: CASSPETTEAFF. The CDR3 DNA reads TGTGCCAGCTCACCAGAGACTACTGAAGCTTTCTTT.

The chain uses TRBV5-6 and TRBJ2-5, with TRBD2 as a possible D gene (5 bases). Trimming left V 3 bases short and J 5 bases short, with 14 bases between. This CDR3 is 14 amino acids long. From germline, CDR1 is SGHDT and CDR2 YYEEEE. CDR3 DNA: TGTGCCAGCAGCTACGGAGAGGGCAGGGAGACCCAGTACTTC. Encoded protein: CASSYGEGRETQYF.

The CDR3 DNA sequence: TGTGCCAGAAGCTTGAGCGGGGAAAAACTGTTTTTT. This encodes CARSLSGEKLFF. The V gene is TRBV5-3, the J gene TRBJ1-4; no clear D gene. Being an ORF, TRBV5-3 has a function that is uncertain. V lost 1 base to trimming and J lost 8 bases, with 6 bases between them. CDR3 size: 12 residues.

The chain uses TRBV18 and TRBJ2-3; tentative D call: TRBD2 (7 bases). This CDR3 comprises 15 residues. In germline, CDR1 is KGHSH, CDR2 LQKENI. Trimming stripped 0 bases from V and 4 bases from J, with 11 bases between. The CDR3 region is CASSPPRGGSDTQYF. In DNA form, the CDR3 reads TGTGCCAGCTCACCACCGCGCGGGGGCTCAGATACGCAGTATTTT.

The gene calls are TRBV6-2 or TRBV6-3 and TRBJ2-3; D is uncertain. Trimming took off 4 bases at V and 5 bases at J, with 7 bases between the two ends. Germline CDR1 reads MNHEY; CDR2 reads SVGEGT. The CDR3 runs 12 residues. This chain's CDR3 is CASSWALDTQYF. The CDR3 DNA sequence: TGTGCCAGCAGTTGGGCCCTAGATACGCAGTATTTT.

The sample holds one count of this clone. The V gene is TRBV30, the J gene TRBJ1-5, with D hard to call. Trimming took off 1 base at V and 4 bases at J, with 8 bases between the two ends. This CDR3 has 13 amino acids. Germline CDR1 GTSNPN, CDR2 SVGIG (reference sequence). The CDR3 loop reads CAWSGYINQPQHF. DNA for the CDR3: TGTGCCTGGAGTGGATACATTAATCAGCCCCAGCATTTT.

The chain has TRBV25-1 and TRBJ2-1, with 9 bases lining up with TRBD1. The CDR3 is 13 amino acids. CDR1 is MGHDK and CDR2 is SYGVNS in the germline V gene. The V segment lost 7 bases and the J segment 6 bases; nucleotides outside the gene matches: 4. CDR3 nucleotides: TGTGCCAGCACCGGGACAGGGTCCAATGAGCAGTTCTTC. Translating gives CASTGTGSNEQFF. The whole variable domain, filled in from reference TRBV25-1 and TRBJ2-1, reads EADIYQTPRYLVIGTGKKITLECSQTMGHDKMYWYQQDPGMELHLIHYSYGVNSTEKGDLSSESTVSRIRTEHFPLTLESARPSHTSQYLCASTGTGSNEQFFGPGTRLTVL.

The chain has TRBV5-1 and TRBJ1-3, with D tentatively TRBD1 (6 bases). Deletions cut 0 bases from V and 4 bases from J, with 14 bases between. CDR1 is SGHRS and CDR2 is YFSETQ in the germline V gene. CDR3 length: 16 residues. Written as DNA, the CDR3 is TGCGCCAGCAGCTTGGCCGGGCAGGGGTACGGAAACACCATATATTTT. It is translated as CASSLAGQGYGNTIYF.

The V and J genes are TRBV6-5 and TRBJ1-1; TRBD1 might be the D (6 bases). CDR1 and CDR2 from the germline V gene are MNHEY and SVGAGI. Trimming shortened V by 5 bases and J by 3 bases, and 16 bases separated the two germline ends. This CDR3 spans 15 amino acids. In DNA form, the CDR3 reads TGTGCCAGCAGTCTGTTATGGGGGCGCGACACTGAAGCTTTCTTT. Its translation: CASSLLWGRDTEAFF.